The 18 T cell receptor beta chains listed next were all sequenced from one sample in a study of T cell changes during pregnancy in multiple sclerosis. Sequenced by immunoSEQ multiplex PCR; TCRdb stores in-frame clones only, minus some. The sample lists tens of thousands of clones, less than 90% occurring once. The sample here was peripheral blood, taken before pregnancy. Every receptor here comes from a female donor with multiple sclerosis, enrolled in a pregnancy study.

The chain is built from TRBV29-1 and TRBJ2-1; 10 nucleotides align to TRBD2. This CDR3 region has 16 residues. Trimming at V came to 6 bases and at J to 5 bases, leaving 13 bases not matched to a gene. From germline, CDR1 is SQVTM and CDR2 ANQGSEA. The CDR3 reads CSVEGLAGGKDNEQFF. CDR3 coding DNA: TGCAGCGTCGAGGGATTAGCGGGGGGTAAAGACAATGAGCAGTTCTTC.

V usage is TRBV7-2 and J usage is TRBJ2-3, with a weak D call TRBD2 (6 bases). Trimming removed 2 bases from V and 1 base from J, with 22 bases in between. The germline V gene encodes CDR1 SGHTA and CDR2 FQGNSA. The CDR3 length is 19 residues. CDR3 bases: TGTGCCAGCAGCTTATCCCCGTTCAGTACGGGGGAACGCACAGATACGCAGTATTTT. Translating gives CASSLSPFSTGERTDTQYF.

This clone occurred a few times. The chain links TRBV6-5 to TRBJ1-2; tentatively, D is TRBD1 (5 bases). CDR3 size: 15 residues. Trimming pared 6 bases from V and 4 bases from J, leaving 18 bases between. Germline lookup yields CDR1 MNHEY and CDR2 SVGAGI. CDR3 amino acids: CASSRFLGGGYGYTF. The DNA for the CDR3 is TGTGCCAGCAGCCGATTCTTGGGGGGTGGCTATGGCTACACCTTC.

This chain joins TRBV19 and TRBJ1-2, with 9 bases lining up with TRBD1. This CDR3 region has 13 residues. V shed 8 bases and J 5 bases; nucleotides not matched to a gene: 6. Per the germline V gene, CDR1 is LNHDA and CDR2 is SQIVND (reference sequence). The CDR3 coding sequence is TGTGCCAGTGGGGACAGGGAAGGATATGGCTACACCTTC. It encodes CASGDREGYGYTF.

V gene TRBV5-1 combines with J gene TRBJ1-1; possibly TRBD1 for D (5 bases). CDR3 length: 15 residues. Germline-derived CDR1 and CDR2 are SGHRS and YFSETQ. V dropped 5 bases and J dropped 7 bases, with 21 bases sitting between them. DNA for the CDR3: TGCGCCAGCAGTATCCGGCCTGGCGCCCAGGGTGAAGCTTTCTTT. Translation gives CASSIRPGAQGEAFF.

The chain has TRBV5-3 and TRBJ1-5; 9 bases agree with TRBD1. TRBV5-3 qualifies as an ORF whose function is uncertain. CDR3 length: 21 amino acids. V was clipped by 0 bases and J by 2 bases; unmatched bases: 18. The CDR3 sequence is CARSLVVGQGVRLGCNQPQHF. The CDR3 coding sequence is TGTGCCAGAAGCTTGGTTGTGGGACAGGGCGTTAGACTCGGATGCAATCAGCCCCAGCATTTT.

This chain links TRBV6-6 with TRBJ1-2, with 7 bases identical to TRBD1. J was trimmed by 3 bases and V by 0 bases; bases with no gene match: 4. The CDR3 spans 15 residues. Germline CDR1 is MNHNY and CDR2 is SVGAGI (reference sequence). CDR3 region: CASSYSGTVHYGYTF. The DNA of the CDR3 is TGTGCCAGCAGTTACTCCGGGACAGTCCACTATGGCTACACCTTC.

The chain carries TRBV5-6 and TRBJ1-1; no firm D call. V was trimmed by 1 base and J by 7 bases, leaving 8 bases between them. Germline V CDR1 and CDR2: SGHDT, YYEEEE. CDR3 length equals 12 residues. For the CDR3, the DNA is TGTGCCAGCAGCTTGAATCGACTTGAAGCTTTCTTT. As protein: CASSLNRLEAFF. Together with reference TRBV5-6 and TRBJ1-1, the CDR3 gives the full variable domain: DAGVTQSPTHLIKTRGQQVTLRCSPKSGHDTVSWYQQALGQGPQFIFQYYEEEERQRGNFPDRFSGHQFPNYSSELNVNALLLGDSALYLCASSLNRLEAFFGQGTRLTVV.

The CDR3 bases are TGTGCCAGTGCGGACAGGGGGACGAAGCCCCAGCATTTT. Translation gives CASADRGTKPQHF. The chain joins TRBV19 to TRBJ1-5, with 10 nucleotides matching TRBD1. Trimming cost V 8 bases and J 8 bases; bases outside gene matches: 6. The CDR3 loop spans 13 amino acids. Germline V lookup: CDR1 LNHDA, CDR2 SQIVND (reference sequence).

The rearrangement links TRBV5-1 to TRBJ2-3; TRBD1 is a possible D gene (6 bases). V was cut by 1 base and J by 1 base, with 10 bases left in between. The CDR3 contains 15 residues. Germline loops: CDR1 SGHRS, CDR2 YFSETQ. CDR3 nucleotide sequence: TGCGCCAGCAGCTTGTTTGCAGGGGGCACAGATACGCAGTATTTT. This translates into CASSLFAGGTDTQYF.

The rearrangement links TRBV6-5 to TRBJ1-2; TRBD1 matches 7 bases. J lost 4 bases, V lost 4 bases, and 9 bases had no gene match. Germline V CDR1 and CDR2: MNHEY, SVGAGI. CDR3 length: 15 residues. The CDR3 here is CASSWGQRNFYGYTF. The DNA of the CDR3 is TGTGCCAGCAGTTGGGGACAGAGAAACTTCTATGGCTACACCTTC.

J is TRBJ2-1 and V is TRBV30, with D possibly being TRBD1 (6 bases). The CDR3 consists of 15 residues. Between the trimmed V and J ends, which lost 7 bases and 0 bases, there was a span of 16 bases. Germline V gives CDR1 GTSNPN, CDR2 SVGIG (reference sequence). In DNA, the CDR3 is TGTGCCTCCAACCCCAGGGGTAGCTCCTACAATGAGCAGTTCTTC. Its translation is CASNPRGSSYNEQFF.

The V gene is TRBV19, the J gene TRBJ1-2; D not certain. Germline-derived CDR1 and CDR2 are LNHDA and SQIVND (reference sequence). The CDR3 is 14 residues long. The V gene lost 4 bases and the J gene lost 2 bases, with 11 bases spanning the gap. The CDR3 loop is CASSTGDGNYGYTF. The CDR3 DNA is TGTGCCAGTAGTACGGGAGACGGAAACTATGGCTACACCTTC.

The chain is built from TRBV6-1 and TRBJ1-1, with D hard to call. The V gene lost 5 bases and the J gene lost 7 bases, with 11 bases spanning the gap. Per the germline V gene, CDR1 is MNHNS and CDR2 is SASEGT. The CDR3 sequence is 12 residues long. CDR3 amino acids: CASSFGRLEAFF. The CDR3 nucleotides are TGTGCCAGCAGTTTTGGAAGACTTGAAGCTTTCTTT.

CDR3 protein: CASSRRESNEKLFF. The CDR3 DNA is TGTGCCAGTTCCCGACGGGAATCAAATGAAAAACTGTTTTTT. The V gene is TRBV19, the J gene TRBJ1-4; no reliable D call. V lost 8 bases, J lost 5 bases, and 15 bases lay in between. The CDR3 totals 14 residues. Germline assignment: CDR1 LNHDA and CDR2 SQIVND (reference sequence). The variable domain in full, with the rest retrieved from reference TRBV19 and TRBJ1-4, is DGGITQSPKYLFRKEGQNVTLSCEQNLNHDAMYWYRQDPGQGLRLIYYSQIVNDFQKGDIAEGYSVSREKKESFPLTVTSAQKNPTAFYLCASSRRESNEKLFFGSGTQLSVL.

The rearrangement joins TRBV29-1 to TRBJ2-2; 7 positions agree with TRBD1. V dropped 7 bases and J dropped 2; count of bases not matched to a gene: 10. Germline-derived CDR1 and CDR2 are SQVTM and ANQGSEA. The CDR3 is made up of 15 amino acids. CDR3 coding DNA: TGCAGCGGAAAGGGGGCGGATTTAAACACCGGGGAGCTGTTTTTT. Protein sequence: CSGKGADLNTGELFF.

The rearrangement uses TRBV7-9 and TRBJ1-6, with D maybe TRBD1 (5 bases). CDR1 and CDR2 (germline): SEHNR, FQNEAQ (reference sequence). The CDR3 is made up of 14 amino acids. V lost 5 bases and J 6 bases, leaving 11 bases between the germline ends. CDR3 region: CASSGAAFNSPLHF. The CDR3 DNA is TGTGCCAGCAGCGGGGCAGCCTTTAATTCACCCCTCCACTTT.

The chain joins TRBV6-6 to TRBJ2-2; D ambiguous. The CDR3 covers 15 residues. Trimming took 0 bases from V and 5 from J, leaving 10 bases between them. Looked up from germline, CDR1 is MNHNY and CDR2 is SVGAGI (reference sequence). The CDR3 DNA follows: TGTGCCAGCAGTTACTCGGCAGGTCAAACCGGGGAGCTGTTTTTT. Translated, it gives CASSYSAGQTGELFF.